The present TCR beta chain was sequenced within a study of HIV-infected children after antiretroviral therapy interruption. This clonotype was seen more than once but under ten times. A 3' RACE protocol on RNA, with unique molecular identifiers, produced the TCR library. MiXCR, applied by TCRdb to the 3' RACE reads, yields one record per CDR3 protein. This sample has approximately 96,000 distinct CDR3 sequences, with roughly 6.4% found just once. V was cut by 4 bases and J by 2 bases, with 6 bases left in between. The CDR3 length is 13 residues. Treatment reported: PENTA 11 planned treatment interruption arm or continuous ART arm.

The receptor was derived from a pool of human donors with HIV. The rearrangement links TRBV12-3 or TRBV12-4 to TRBJ2-4; D is ambiguous. The specimen was CD45RA+ CD4+ T cells from PBMCs, pooled from several time points, collected from a donor given antiretroviral therapy, either interrupted or continuous. Subset noted: naive CD4+ CD45RA+ CD45RO- T cells. The CDR3 is CASSWLTKNIQYF. CDR3 DNA: TGTGCCAGCAGTTGGTTAACCAAAAACATTCAGTACTTC.